Following are 15 T cell receptor beta chains from one sample sequenced in a study of blood T cells in healthy people across ages (dated by TCRdb to 2015 to 2017). The library was generated by 5' RACE. The listed sequencing device is Illumina HiSeq 2500. A second PCR of roughly 7 to 12 cycles was run with a J-beta primer mix and a sample-barcoded 5' primer. TCRdb trimmed the raw reads at Q25, called clones with MiXCR and kept productive beta chains. Merged by CDR3 protein, the rows form single entries marked with the most common genes and DNA. This sample holds 1.5 million to 2 million distinct CDR3 sequences; about 49% were observed only once. The top ten hold around 2.1% of the sample. Sequences were obtained from blood. Source of these receptors: a woman between 40 and 50 years old in good health.

This clonotype was found many times. The J gene is TRBJ2-7, the V gene TRBV29-1; D might be TRBD2 (6 bases). This CDR3 contains 13 residues. Germline V gene sequence: CDR1 SQVTM, CDR2 ANQGSEA. V was pared by 4 bases and J by 2 bases, with 12 bases between. The CDR3 loop reads CSVVRDVTYEQYF. CDR3 in DNA: TGCAGCGTTGTGCGGGACGTAACCTACGAGCAGTACTTC.

This clonotype was found a few times. The V and J genes are TRBV6-2 or TRBV6-3 and TRBJ2-3, with D uncertain. The CDR3 is 19 residues long. Trimming stripped 1 base from V and 0 bases from J, with 20 bases between. Germline values: CDR1 MNHEY, CDR2 SVGEGT. The CDR3 loop reads CASSYFPSWRTASTDTQYF. The CDR3, as DNA: TGTGCCAGCAGTTACTTCCCCAGTTGGCGGACCGCTAGCACAGATACGCAGTATTTT.

This clonotype appeared once. J is TRBJ2-2 and V is TRBV12-3 or TRBV12-4; maybe TRBD2 (5 bases). The CDR3 extends over 15 amino acids. V lost 3 bases and J lost 3, with 11 bases in between. The DNA for the CDR3 is TGTGCCAGCAGTTTCGCGCGGGCCGACACCGGGGAGCTGTTTTTT. Translating it yields CASSFARADTGELFF.

The chain combines TRBV6-6 with TRBJ2-1; 9 positions match TRBD1. V lost 5 bases, J lost 15 bases, and 5 bases stayed unmatched. This CDR3 is built from 11 residues. The germline CDR1 and CDR2 sequences are MNHNY and SVGAGI (reference sequence). Here the CDR3 DNA reads TGTGCCAGCAGTAACACAGGGGGCCTGTTCTTC. As protein: CASSNTGGLFF.

Note on this clonotype: A read error may account for a junction end that differs from germline. This rearrangement joins TRBV7-9 to TRBJ2-5; the D is unclear. The J call is doubtful: the DNA matches TRBJ2-7 better. CDR3 size: 15 residues. Germline CDR1 reads SEHNR; CDR2 reads FQNEAQ (reference sequence). The CDR3 here is CAGSPPGHSTYEQYF. The DNA of the CDR3 is TGTGCCGGCAGCCCCCCTGGCCACAGCACCTACGAGCAGTACTTC.

V and J are TRBV20-1 and TRBJ2-7; D is perhaps TRBD1 (5 bases). The J call is doubtful: the DNA matches TRBJ2-5 better. Germline V CDR1 and CDR2: DFQATT, SNEGSKA (reference sequence). The CDR3 consists of 13 residues. The CDR3 bases are TGCAGTGCTAGAGGAGGACAATTAGAGACCCAGTACTTC. It yields the protein CSARGGQLETQYF.

The sample holds a few counts of this clonotype. The chain employs TRBV7-6 and TRBJ2-1; weak D call: TRBD2 (6 bases). This CDR3 has 12 amino acids. Germline CDR1 SGHVS, CDR2 FNYEAQ. Trimming shortened V by 5 bases and J by 9 bases, and 11 bases separated the two germline ends. CDR3 loop: CASSPLAFEQFF. CDR3 sequence (DNA): TGTGCCAGCAGCCCTCTAGCGTTTGAGCAGTTCTTC.

The chain combines TRBV29-1 with TRBJ1-3; TRBD1 matches 8 bases. The junction had 12 bases not matched to a gene; V was cut back by 5 bases and J by 0 bases. This CDR3 has 17 amino acids. The germline CDR1 and CDR2 sequences are SQVTM and ANQGSEA. CDR3 nucleotide sequence: TGCAGCGTTTCCCGGACAAGTCAGGGGGCCTCTGGAAACACCATATATTTT. Encoded protein: CSVSRTSQGASGNTIYF.

V and J are TRBV4-2 and TRBJ2-2; TRBD2 agrees at 14 bases. V dropped 4 bases and J dropped 0; count of bases not matched to a gene: 10. CDR1 is LGHNA and CDR2 is YNFKEQ in the germline V gene. This CDR3 region has 20 residues. The CDR3 is CASSPQLGLAGGSNTGELFF. The CDR3 DNA reads TGTGCCAGCAGCCCCCAACTAGGACTAGCGGGGGGTTCGAACACCGGGGAGCTGTTTTTT.

Concerning this clonotype: A much larger clone differs by one base, so this may be a read error. The CDR3 sequence: CAGSFGVSYNEQFF. For the CDR3, the DNA is TGTGCCGGCAGCTTCGGGGTCTCCTACAATGAGCAGTTCTTC. V usage is TRBV7-2 and J usage is TRBJ2-1; perhaps TRBD2 as D (5 bases). The CDR3 totals 14 residues. Germline V lookup: CDR1 SGHTA, CDR2 FQGNSA.

The chain carries TRBV5-5 and TRBJ1-6, with 12 positions matching TRBD1. Losses at the gene ends were 3 bases for V and 12 bases for J; bases not matched to a gene: 4. This CDR3 spans 14 amino acids. The germline V gene encodes CDR1 SGHKS and CDR2 YYEKEE (reference sequence). The CDR3 reads CASSYGTGGKPLHF. CDR3 in DNA: TGTGCCAGCAGCTACGGGACAGGGGGCAAACCCCTCCACTTT.

Only one count was recorded for this clonotype. The chain joins TRBV6-2 or TRBV6-3 to TRBJ1-4; D not certain. Germline values: CDR1 MNHEY, CDR2 SVGEGT. Trimming took off 3 bases at V and 0 bases at J, with 23 bases between the two ends. CDR3 length: 20 amino acids. CDR3: CASSYFGAIVSGTTNEKLFF. As DNA, the CDR3 is TGTGCCAGCAGTTATTTCGGAGCGATTGTGAGCGGGACAACTAATGAAAAACTGTTTTTT.

The chain combines TRBV20-1 with TRBJ2-5; unclear D gene. With 0 bases removed from V and 5 bases from J, the gap between germline ends came to 13 bases. The CDR3 totals 14 residues. Germline values: CDR1 DFQATT, CDR2 SNEGSKA (reference sequence). The CDR3 reads CSARDPSSRETQYF. CDR3 nucleotides: TGCAGTGCTAGAGATCCTTCTAGTCGGGAGACCCAGTACTTC.

CDR3 coding DNA: TGCAGGGGGAATATGAACACTGAAGCTTTCTTT. Translated, it gives CRGNMNTEAFF. The V and J genes are TRBV29-1 and TRBJ1-1, with D unclear. This CDR3 has 11 amino acids. CDR1 and CDR2 (germline): SQVTM, ANQGSEA.

The genes are TRBV4-2 and TRBJ1-6, with TRBD1 matching 7 bases. The CDR3 totals 16 residues. The ends lost 5 bases at V and 5 bases at J; junction bases unmatched: 9. The germline gives CDR1 LGHNA, CDR2 YNFKEQ. The CDR3 loop reads CASSLGTGTDNSPLHF. In nucleotides, the CDR3 is TGTGCCAGCAGCTTGGGAACCGGGACAGATAATTCACCCCTCCACTTT.